A single sample gave rise to the 15 T cell receptor beta chains below, sequenced in a study of T cells in women clearing cervical HPV infection. Libraries were prepared by immunoSEQ multiplex PCR; TCRdb keeps only in-frame clonotypes and omits some of them. The specimen's table records 30,000 to 45,000 clones. What was sequenced was blood buffy coat. These receptors all stem from a woman aged 18 to 75 with a cervical HPV16 infection that either progressed to CIN3+ or cleared (not recorded which).

Worth noting for this clone: Read coverage stops 3 residues before the CDR3 terminus; the germline J gene supplies the remainder. The V gene is TRBV7-6, the J gene TRBJ2-3, with D unclear. The CDR3 length is 14 residues. V lost 8 bases and J 0 bases, leaving 12 bases between the germline ends. Germline assignment: CDR1 SGHVS and CDR2 FNYEAQ. The sequenced part of the CDR3 DNA is TGTGCCAGCTTGTCGCAGGCTAGCACAGATACG. Encoded protein: CASLSQASTDT. The complete CDR3 protein is CASLSQASTDTQYF.

About this clone: The read comes to an end 3 residues before the CDR3 does, leaving the germline J gene to fill in the end. The identical CDR3 is also encoded by other nucleotide sequences in the sample. The rearrangement uses TRBV20-1 and TRBJ2-7; 7 positions match TRBD2. CDR1 is DFQATT, CDR2 SNEGSKA, per germline (reference sequence). The length of the CDR3 is 15 residues. V was clipped by 6 bases and J by 4 bases; unmatched bases: 15. CDR3: CSADLMGPGGYEQYF. CDR3 DNA (partial): TGCAGTGCCGACTTGATGGGGCCGGGAGGTTACGAG.

As to this clone: The missing CDR3 end, 3 residues past where the read stops, is filled in from the germline J gene. The chain recombines TRBV11-3 with TRBJ2-2; 10 positions agree with TRBD1. The junction had 5 bases not matched to a gene; V was cut back by 7 bases and J by 6 bases. There are 14 residues in the CDR3. Germline assignment: CDR1 SGHNT and CDR2 YENEEA. The CDR3 DNA, read in part, is TGTGCCAGCAAGGGGACAGGGGAATCCGGGGAG. Protein product: CASKGTGESGE. The full CDR3 reads CASKGTGESGELFF.

In the case of this clone: The CDR3 extends 3 residues past the end of the read, so its final part is completed from the germline J gene. V usage is TRBV20-1 and J usage is TRBJ2-7; TRBD2 matches 8 bases. The CDR3 has 11 amino acids. Germline values: CDR1 DFQATT, CDR2 SNEGSKA (reference sequence). With 5 bases clipped from V and 5 bases from J, the junction kept 2 bases outside the gene matches. CDR3 DNA, as far as it was read: TGCAGTGCTTCTAGCGGGCACGAG. Residues: CSASSGHE. The CDR3 reads in full as CSASSGHEQYF.

Concerning this clone itself: The CDR3 end is not reached by the read, which stops 3 residues before it; the germline J gene fills it in. The chain carries TRBV2 and TRBJ1-1; the match to TRBD1 covers 9 bases. Germline values: CDR1 SNHLY, CDR2 FYNNEI. J lost 0 bases, V lost 5 bases, and 7 bases had no gene match. This CDR3 is built from 16 residues. The CDR3 region is CASSLDRGALNTEAFF. The sequenced CDR3 bases are TGTGCCAGCAGTCTGGACAGGGGAGCCCTGAACACTGAA.

With regard to this clone: The read terminates 3 residues ahead of where the CDR3 ends, so the germline J gene completes it. V usage is TRBV19 and J usage is TRBJ2-5; TRBD1 agrees at 8 bases. V lost 4 bases and J lost 5; bases outside the gene matches: 6. The CDR3 is 14 amino acids. The germline gives CDR1 LNHDA, CDR2 SQIVND (reference sequence). Partial CDR3 DNA: TGTGCCAGTAGTAGGACAGGGAGTTGGGAGACC. It codes for CASSRTGSWET. The full CDR3 sequence reads CASSRTGSWETQYF. Complete variable domain (other parts from reference TRBV19 and TRBJ2-5): DGGITQSPKYLFRKEGQNVTLSCEQNLNHDAMYWYRQDPGQGLRLIYYSQIVNDFQKGDIAEGYSVSREKKESFPLTVTSAQKNPTAFYLCASSRTGSWETQYFGPGTRLLVL.

Concerning this clone: The DNA ends 3 residues before the CDR3 does, and the rest of the CDR3 is filled in from the germline J gene. This chain connects TRBV7-6 to TRBJ2-1; TRBD2 agrees at 12 bases. J gave up 7 bases and V 1 base, and 5 bases lay outside the gene matches. The CDR3 covers 16 residues. CDR1 SGHVS and CDR2 FNYEAQ come from the germline V gene. The CDR3 region is CASSLESTSGGNEQFF. The part of the CDR3 DNA that was read is TGTGCCAGCAGCTTAGAGTCAACTAGCGGGGGGAATGAG.

Of note for this clone: The missing CDR3 end, 3 residues past where the read stops, is filled in from the germline J gene. J is TRBJ2-5 and V is TRBV19; 9 nucleotides match TRBD1. The junction had 4 bases not matched to a gene; V was cut back by 1 base and J by 4 bases. This CDR3 is 15 amino acids long. Germline V CDR1 and CDR2: LNHDA, SQIVND (reference sequence). The CDR3 sequence is CASSIGQGVRETQYF. The DNA read from the CDR3 is TGTGCCAGTAGTATAGGACAGGGGGTTAGAGAGACC.

With respect to this clone: The CDR3 end lies 3 residues beyond the end of the read and is filled in from the germline J gene. This rearrangement joins TRBV29-1 to TRBJ1-1, with D maybe TRBD1 (6 bases). Germline CDR1 is SQVTM and CDR2 is ANQGSEA. CDR3 length: 15 amino acids. V lost 4 bases and J lost 0, with 15 bases in between. The covered CDR3 bases are TGCAGCGTTGTAGAAGCGGGGGCCATGAACACTGAA. Translating it yields CSVVEAGAMNTE. The full-length CDR3 reads as CSVVEAGAMNTEAFF.

A word on this clone: Read sequence stops 3 residues before the CDR3 end, and the germline J gene provides the missing end. The rearrangement uses TRBV9 and TRBJ2-5, with 11 bases matching TRBD2. The CDR3 is made up of 15 amino acids. Trimming cost V 4 bases and J 4 bases; bases outside gene matches: 6. The germline V gene has CDR1 SGDLS and CDR2 YYNGEE. The covered CDR3 bases are TGTGCCAGCAGCCCTAGCGGGGGGAGGGGAGAGACC. Its translation: CASSPSGGRGET. The whole CDR3 protein is CASSPSGGRGETQYF.

This chain's CDR3 is CASSFGGAGEETQYF. The sequenced CDR3 bases are TGTGCCAGCAGTTTTGGGGGCGCGGGAGAAGAGACC. V is TRBV12-3 or TRBV12-4 and J is TRBJ2-5; tentatively, D is TRBD2 (7 bases). The read gets to within 3 residues of the CDR3 end, and the germline J gene fills in the rest. The germline V and J ends were trimmed by 3 bases and 3 bases, with 14 bases remaining between them. The CDR3 covers 15 residues.

Note on this clone: Sequencing ends 3 residues short of the CDR3 end; the germline J gene provides the rest. The V gene is TRBV7-2, the J gene TRBJ1-1; maybe TRBD1 (5 bases). CDR3 length equals 14 residues. V was clipped by 2 bases and J by 3 bases, with 10 bases between them. CDR1 SGHTA and CDR2 FQGNSA come from the germline V gene. The CDR3 is CASSLLGGDTEAFF. The CDR3 DNA, read in part, is TGTGCCAGCAGCTTATTGGGGGGGGACACTGAA.

A remark on this clone: Sequencing ends 3 residues short of the CDR3 end; the germline J gene provides the rest. The rearrangement joins TRBV4-2 to TRBJ2-2, with D possibly matching TRBD2 (5 bases). V gave up 4 bases and J gave up 0 bases, with 21 bases separating them. The length of the CDR3 is 19 residues. Germline CDR1 and CDR2: LGHNA and YNFKEQ. Partial CDR3 DNA: TGTGCCAGCAGCCCGGGGAGAGTAGCGCAATCAGCGAACACCGGGGAG. Its translation is CASSPGRVAQSANTGE. Given in full, the CDR3 is CASSPGRVAQSANTGELFF.

Comment on this clone: The DNA ends 3 residues before the CDR3 does, and the rest of the CDR3 is filled in from the germline J gene. The chain recombines TRBV19 with TRBJ2-4, with TRBD2 identical over 11 bases. The ends lost 3 bases at V and 6 bases at J; junction bases unmatched: 10. The CDR3 is made up of 17 amino acids. Per the germline V gene, CDR1 is LNHDA and CDR2 is SQIVND (reference sequence). The sequenced part of the CDR3 DNA is TGTGCCAGTAGTATGGCGCTAGCGGGAGGCAACATAAACATT. It specifies CASSMALAGGNINI. The full CDR3 protein is CASSMALAGGNINIQYF. The full variable domain, in which reference TRBV19 and TRBJ2-4 provide the parts outside the CDR3, is DGGITQSPKYLFRKEGQNVTLSCEQNLNHDAMYWYRQDPGQGLRLIYYSQIVNDFQKGDIAEGYSVSREKKESFPLTVTSAQKNPTAFYLCASSMALAGGNINIQYFGAGTRLSVL.

On this clone: The read halts 3 residues ahead of the CDR3 end, with the missing end drawn from the germline J gene. The J gene is TRBJ1-2, the V gene TRBV6-2 or TRBV6-3; perhaps TRBD1 as D (5 bases). Per the germline V gene, CDR1 is MNHEY and CDR2 is SVGEGT. Trimming pared 0 bases from V and 4 bases from J, leaving 9 bases between. This CDR3 contains 14 residues. The CDR3 spells CASSYSSGIYGYTF. CDR3 DNA, as far as it was read: TGTGCCAGCAGTTACTCATCAGGGATCTATGGC.